A single sample gave rise to the 23 T cell receptor beta chains below, sequenced in a study of blood T cell repertoires in COVID-19. The data were produced by immunoSEQ multiplex PCR, yet TCRdb's version contains in-frame clones alone and is incomplete. The data show about 260,000 clones, with around 86% seen just once and roughly 8.5% held by the top ten. Sequenced material: peripheral blood. The receptors shown here come from a man in his forties with active or convalescent COVID-19.

The chain is built from TRBV7-8 and TRBJ1-2; D call uncertain. V was trimmed by 1 base and J by 8 bases, leaving 20 bases between them. The CDR3 is 16 amino acids. Germline V gene sequence: CDR1 SGHVS, CDR2 FQNEAQ. CDR3 amino acids: CASSLVPSAGGNGYTF. CDR3 coding DNA: TGTGCCAGCAGCTTAGTCCCTTCGGCGGGAGGGAACGGCTACACCTTC.

The chain carries TRBV15 and TRBJ1-4; perhaps TRBD1 as D (5 bases). The CDR3 totals 17 residues. V was trimmed by 0 bases and J by 4 bases, leaving 15 bases between them. The germline V gene has CDR1 LNHNV and CDR2 YYDKDF (reference sequence). The CDR3 nucleotides are TGTGCCACCAGCAGAGATCGCTCGACAGACTTTAATGAAAAACTGTTTTTT. It encodes CATSRDRSTDFNEKLFF.

The CDR3 protein is CASTEVAGQETQYF. The CDR3 DNA reads TGTGCCAGCACCGAAGTAGCGGGACAAGAGACCCAGTACTTC. The V and J genes are TRBV6-6 and TRBJ2-5, with 8 positions matching TRBD2. This CDR3 has 14 residues. J was trimmed by 2 bases and V by 7 bases; bases with no gene match: 6. Germline lookup yields CDR1 MNHNY and CDR2 SVGAGI (reference sequence).

The chain carries TRBV18 and TRBJ1-6, with 8 positions matching TRBD1. The CDR3 loop spans 15 amino acids. CDR1 is KGHSH, CDR2 LQKENI, per germline. Trimming cost V 4 bases and J 5 bases; bases outside gene matches: 4. CDR3 bases: TGTGCCAGCTCACGGGGACAGGTTAATAATTCACCCCTCCACTTT. Protein sequence: CASSRGQVNNSPLHF.

This sequence joins TRBV4-2 and TRBJ2-3; 12 bases are a match to TRBD2. The ends lost 2 bases at V and 3 bases at J; junction bases unmatched: 6. This CDR3 contains 17 residues. Looked up from germline, CDR1 is LGHNA and CDR2 is YNFKEQ. The CDR3 coding sequence is TGTGCCAGCAGCCAACAGACTAGCGGGGGCCCGACAGATACGCAGTATTTT. It encodes CASSQQTSGGPTDTQYF.

The V and J genes are TRBV9 and TRBJ2-1; D gene unclear. The CDR3 totals 16 residues. CDR1 SGDLS and CDR2 YYNGEE come from the germline V gene. Trimming removed 0 bases at V and 3 bases at J, with 13 bases between. Written as DNA, the CDR3 is TGTGCCAGCAGCGTAGATGTTCGCGGCCACTACAATGAGCAGTTCTTC. Encoded protein: CASSVDVRGHYNEQFF. The whole variable domain, filled in from reference TRBV9 and TRBJ2-1, reads DSGVTQTPKHLITATGQRVTLRCSPRSGDLSVYWYQQSLDQGLQFLIQYYNGEERAKGNILERFSAQQFPDLHSELNLSSLELGDSALYFCASSVDVRGHYNEQFFGPGTRLTVL.

The V call is TRBV3-1 (or the pseudogene TRBV3-2), the J call TRBJ2-3; D perhaps matches TRBD2 (7 bases). The CDR3 has 17 residues. V lost 4 bases, J lost 4 bases, and 21 bases lay in between. Germline V gene lookup returns CDR1 LGHDT and CDR2 YNNKEL (reference sequence). The CDR3 reads CASSRKGGGGRADTQYF. The CDR3, as DNA: TGTGCCAGCAGCCGCAAAGGTGGGGGGGGCCGCGCAGATACGCAGTATTTT.

The rearrangement links TRBV7-9 to TRBJ2-5; weak D call: TRBD2 (5 bases). The germline V and J ends were trimmed by 1 base and 5 bases, with 17 bases remaining between them. Germline loops: CDR1 SEHNR, CDR2 FQNEAQ (reference sequence). The CDR3 totals 16 residues. The CDR3 loop is CASSLGWAVRGETQYF. The CDR3 DNA reads as TGTGCCAGCAGCTTAGGCTGGGCAGTTAGAGGGGAGACCCAGTACTTC.

The chain has TRBV3-1 (or the pseudogene TRBV3-2) and TRBJ2-5; the D gene is possibly TRBD1 (5 bases). The CDR3 is made up of 15 amino acids. The germline V and J ends were trimmed by 0 bases and 2 bases, with 10 bases remaining between them. Germline CDR1 LGHDT, CDR2 YNNKEL (reference sequence). The DNA of the CDR3 is TGTGCCAGCAGCCAAGATACCCGACAGCAAGAGACCCAGTACTTC. It specifies CASSQDTRQQETQYF.

The table lists this clone with a count of one. The V and J genes are TRBV6-4 and TRBJ2-7, with a weak D call TRBD2 (7 bases). CDR1 and CDR2 (germline): MRHNA, SNTAGT. The V end lost 2 bases, the J end lost 6 bases, and 20 bases lay between the germline ends. This CDR3 comprises 16 residues. The CDR3 region is CASSDEFEGGGVEQYF. The CDR3 DNA reads as TGTGCCAGCAGTGACGAGTTTGAAGGAGGGGGGGTCGAGCAGTACTTC.

This chain uses TRBV28 with TRBJ2-1, with 9 nucleotides matching TRBD2. CDR1 MDHEN and CDR2 SYDVKM come from the germline V gene. With V trimmed by 2 bases and J by 8 bases, 4 bases remained unmatched. CDR3 length equals 14 residues. The CDR3 DNA reads as TGTGCCAGCAGTTTAGTAGCGGGGGCGCATGAGCAGTTCTTC. Protein sequence: CASSLVAGAHEQFF. Complete variable domain (other parts from reference TRBV28 and TRBJ2-1): DVKVTQSSRYLVKRTGEKVFLECVQDMDHENMFWYRQDPGLGLRLIYFSYDVKMKEKGDIPEGYSVSREKKERFSLILESASTNQTSMYLCASSLVAGAHEQFFGPGTRLTVL.

Concerning this clone itself: The sample carries other DNA sequences with the same CDR3. This rearrangement joins TRBV19 to TRBJ2-3; D not certain. Per the germline V gene, CDR1 is LNHDA and CDR2 is SQIVND (reference sequence). V gave up 3 bases and J gave up 0 bases, with 7 bases separating them. The CDR3 is 14 amino acids. CDR3 protein: CASSISSSTDTQYF. CDR3 sequence (DNA): TGTGCCAGTAGTATTTCTTCCAGCACAGATACGCAGTATTTT.

This rearrangement joins TRBV9 to TRBJ2-7; 7 bases match TRBD2. Germline lookup yields CDR1 SGDLS and CDR2 YYNGEE. This CDR3 is 15 amino acids long. Trimming removed 0 bases from V and 2 bases from J; junction bases left unmatched: 5. The CDR3 region is CASSVGWEGTYEQYF. The CDR3 DNA sequence: TGTGCCAGCAGCGTAGGGTGGGAGGGAACCTACGAGCAGTACTTC.

The CDR3 sequence is CASSHGQLNTEAFF. Here the CDR3 DNA reads TGTGCCAGCAGCCACGGACAGCTGAACACTGAAGCTTTCTTT. The rearrangement uses TRBV6-5 and TRBJ1-1; a weak D match, TRBD1 (6 bases). The CDR3 is made up of 14 amino acids. Germline V gene sequence: CDR1 MNHEY, CDR2 SVGAGI. The V end was cut by 6 bases, the J end by 0 bases, with 11 bases between.

J is TRBJ1-1 and V is TRBV7-9, with D possibly matching TRBD1 (6 bases). This CDR3 is 16 amino acids long. The ends were cut back, 3 bases at V and 7 bases at J, with 21 bases in the middle. Germline CDR1 is SEHNR and CDR2 is FQNEAQ (reference sequence). Here the CDR3 reads CASSFPAALRQDEAFF. Written as DNA, the CDR3 is TGTGCCAGCAGCTTCCCGGCGGCGCTTAGACAGGATGAAGCTTTCTTT.

CDR3 in DNA: TGTGCCAGCAGTAGGGGACAGGGACCCTACGAGCAGTACTTC. This encodes CASSRGQGPYEQYF. V usage is TRBV6-5 and J usage is TRBJ2-7; 9 positions match TRBD1. With 5 bases clipped from V and 2 bases from J, the junction kept 4 bases outside the gene matches. Germline CDR1 is MNHEY and CDR2 is SVGAGI. CDR3 length equals 14 residues.

V usage is TRBV7-6 and J usage is TRBJ1-3; a weak D match, TRBD1 (5 bases). CDR1 and CDR2 (germline): SGHVS, FNYEAQ. V gave up 1 base and J gave up 0 bases, with 16 bases separating them. This CDR3 contains 18 residues. The CDR3 DNA reads TGTGCCAGCAGCTTAGAAGTTGGGGCAAAGTACTCTGGAAACACCATATATTTT. This codes for CASSLEVGAKYSGNTIYF.

V usage is TRBV6-5 and J usage is TRBJ2-3; TRBD1 might be the D (8 bases). Germline CDR1 and CDR2: MNHEY and SVGAGI. The CDR3 length is 15 residues. The V and J ends lost 8 bases and 5 bases respectively, with 20 bases between them. The CDR3 coding sequence is TGTGCCAGCGAACAGGGGGGAGGGCCCGTAGATACGCAGTATTTT. It codes for CASEQGGGPVDTQYF.

The rearrangement links TRBV2 to TRBJ1-5, with a tentative D call TRBD1 (5 bases). Per germline, CDR1 SNHLY and CDR2 FYNNEI. The V gene lost 7 bases and the J gene lost 6 bases, with 13 bases spanning the gap. The CDR3 is 13 residues long. The CDR3 bases are TGTGCCAGCATGGTCAGGGTCGGTCAGCCCCAGCATTTT. Translation gives CASMVRVGQPQHF.

The chain uses TRBV5-5 and TRBJ2-2, with D unclear. Germline V gives CDR1 SGHKS, CDR2 YYEKEE (reference sequence). The CDR3 is 12 residues long. Trimming removed 3 bases at V and 3 bases at J, with 3 bases between. CDR3: CASSSYTGELFF. CDR3 coding DNA: TGTGCCAGCAGCTCCTACACCGGGGAGCTGTTTTTT.

The chain combines TRBV19 with TRBJ1-4; 9 bases match TRBD1. The V and J ends lost 6 bases and 8 bases, in that order; junction bases with no gene match: 10. This CDR3 has 15 residues. Germline CDR1 is LNHDA and CDR2 is SQIVND (reference sequence). The CDR3 nucleotides read TGTGCCAGTAGAGCACCGGGACAGGGAGGCGAAAAACTGTTTTTT. Translating gives CASRAPGQGGEKLFF.

The chain joins TRBV4-1 to TRBJ1-1, with a possible D match to TRBD1 (6 bases). V was shortened by 5 bases and J by 4 bases, with 14 bases between the two germline ends. Per the germline V gene, CDR1 is MGHRA and CDR2 is YSYEKL. The CDR3 has 14 amino acids. The CDR3 coding sequence is TGCGCCAGCAGCAGAGGACAGAAATTCACTGAAGCTTTCTTT. This encodes CASSRGQKFTEAFF.

This chain uses TRBV28 with TRBJ2-3; 9 nucleotides line up with TRBD2. The trim removed 5 bases at V and 3 bases at J, leaving 9 bases unmatched. The CDR3 sequence is 16 residues long. Per the germline V gene, CDR1 is MDHEN and CDR2 is SYDVKM. The DNA of the CDR3 is TGTGCCAGCAGTCCACCGGGACTAGCTGGAACAGATACGCAGTATTTT. Amino acid sequence: CASSPPGLAGTDTQYF.